Listed below are T cell receptor beta chains from one sample, sequenced in a study of T cells in Graves' hyperthyroidism and ophthalmopathy. TCRdb analysed the multiplex PCR reads with MiXCR anew, one entry per CDR3 protein. The repertoire consists of more than 300,000 distinct CDR3 sequences, with about a fifth occurring once and the leading ten covering over 35%. Source material: blood. These receptors originate from a man aged 18-30 years with Graves' ophthalmopathy. The CDR3 runs from the conserved cysteine through the conserved F or W. The order of the fields is CDR3 protein, V gene.

CASSRGLASAVPYNEQFF | TRBV18
CASSLDGLAGSTDTQYF | TRBV3-1
CASSREGAGAGEQFF | TRBV4-2
CASSAPTAPYEQYF | TRBV10-1
CASTQGAENTEAFF | TRBV11-2
CASSGTGGGEAFF | TRBV9
CASSLGSYYEQYF | TRBV5-6
CASSRPIGYEQYF | TRBV7-2
CASSSSGRANEKLFF | TRBV7-9
CASSSPSREKLFF | TRBV28
CASSQGLSYEQYF | TRBV3-1
CSATRTGESPLHF | TRBV20-1
CASSSMTGSGYTF | TRBV7-9
CSARWGAYEQYF | TRBV20-1
CASSLASGTGGRRTEAFF | TRBV5-1
CASSETTGNTEAFF | TRBV10-2
CSAIEQGTDHEQYF | TRBV20-1
CSASPRGDLMNTEAFF | TRBV20-1
CASSLSWGSGNQPQHF | TRBV27
CASTLVGSTEAFF | TRBV11-2
CASRRQGPTEAFF | TRBV2
CASSIVNGVDQPQHF | TRBV19
CASSWAGQIFHNEQFF | TRBV2
CASSQLPTGHYGYTF | TRBV14
CASSSQPTEAFF | TRBV7-8
CASSFGSGYTF | TRBV12-3/TRBV12-4
CASSGFYNEQFF | TRBV9
CASSLGEDQPQHF | TRBV5-1
CASSWTGGSYEQYF | TRBV2
CASSPIPSYEQYF | TRBV7-9
CASSPQPLYEQYF | TRBV5-1
CASSTNRGNEQFF | TRBV6-1
CASSLVQFNQPQHF | TRBV12-3/TRBV12-4
CASSEQGARDNEQFF | TRBV3-1
CASKNGRQYQAFF | TRBV6-1
CASSPVWDTEAFF | TRBV7-6
CASSPRGHGEKLFF | TRBV12-3/TRBV12-4
CASSQDVWRGGYEQYF | TRBV3-1
CASSFYGETQYF | TRBV11-2
CASSWTNTDTQYF | TRBV6-2/TRBV6-3
CASSAGVNQPQHF | TRBV2
CASSESRGSLGRTEAFF | TRBV3-1
CSARMGGSAYEQYF | TRBV20-1
CASSPRTGLQETQYF | TRBV11-2